The rows below give T cell receptor beta chains drawn from one sample of a study of blood T cell repertoires in COVID-19. The data were produced by immunoSEQ multiplex PCR, yet TCRdb's version contains in-frame clones alone and is incomplete. The sample includes over 35,000 clones, over 80% of them seen just once. The specimen sequenced was peripheral blood. The receptors here all came from a man aged 50-60 years with acute or convalescent COVID-19. Both conserved end residues are part of each CDR3. D genes are given only for firm matches. Size is omitted from some rows. Given values are once, few, many or a class for expanded clones.

D,J,V,size,length,DNA,CDR3
.,TRBJ2-7,TRBV3-1/TRBV3-2,.,12,TGTGCCAGCAGCCAAGTGCGATACGAGCAGTACTTC,CASSQVRYEQYF
.,TRBJ1-1,TRBV4-2,.,12,TGTGCCAGCAGCCAAGATCAGTTGGTCGCTTTCTTT,CASSQDQLVAFF
.,TRBJ1-5,TRBV27,.,16,TGTGCCAGCAGTACGTTACCGAGACAGGCGAATCAGCCCCAGCATTTT,CASSTLPRQANQPQHF
.,TRBJ1-1,TRBV7-8,.,13,TGTGCCAGCAGCAGGACAGTGAACACTGAAGCTTTCTTT,CASSRTVNTEAFF
TRBD2,TRBJ2-1,TRBV7-3,.,15,TGTGCCAGCAGCCGACTAGCGGGGTTCTACAATGAGCAGTTCTTC,CASSRLAGFYNEQFF
.,TRBJ2-3,TRBV5-1,.,13,TGCGCCAGCAGCTTAAACAGGATTGATACGCAGTATTTT,CASSLNRIDTQYF
.,TRBJ1-6,TRBV9,.,16,TGTGCCAGCAGCGCCCAAATGGGCAGTTATAATTCACCCCTCCACTTT,CASSAQMGSYNSPLHF
.,TRBJ2-1,TRBV7-9,once,16,TGTGCCAGCAGCTTAGAGAGAGGCAACCTCAGAAAGGAGCAGTTCTTC,CASSLERGNLRKEQFF
.,TRBJ1-5,TRBV19,.,14,TGTGCCAGTAGTGAAGGGATCGGGGTTCAGCCCCAGCATTTT,CASSEGIGVQPQHF
TRBD2,TRBJ2-5,TRBV9,.,16,TGTGCCAGCAGCACTTCCGGGACTAGCGGGCAAGAGACCCAGTACTTC,CASSTSGTSGQETQYF
.,TRBJ2-5,TRBV27,.,13,TGTGCCAGCAGTTTGGGCAGGCAAACCACCCAGTACTTC,CASSLGRQTTQYF
.,TRBJ2-2,TRBV19,.,13,TGTGCCAGTAGGTCGAGTTCGGCCGGGGAGCTGTTTTTT,CASRSSSAGELFF
TRBD1,TRBJ1-1,TRBV7-2,.,15,TGTGCCAGCAGCAGAGTTGGGACAGGGGGCACTGAAGCTTTCTTT,CASSRVGTGGTEAFF
.,TRBJ1-3,TRBV30,.,15,TGTGCCTGGAGTGGATTGGTGGCAACTGGAAACACCATATATTTT,CAWSGLVATGNTIYF
TRBD1,TRBJ2-1,TRBV5-4,.,16,TGTGCCAGCAGCACCGGGACAGGGAGGGCCTACAATGAGCAGTTCTTC,CASSTGTGRAYNEQFF
TRBD1,TRBJ2-7,TRBV7-9,once,15,TGTGCCAGCAAGATCGGGACAGGGGACTCCTACGAGCAGTACTTC,CASKIGTGDSYEQYF